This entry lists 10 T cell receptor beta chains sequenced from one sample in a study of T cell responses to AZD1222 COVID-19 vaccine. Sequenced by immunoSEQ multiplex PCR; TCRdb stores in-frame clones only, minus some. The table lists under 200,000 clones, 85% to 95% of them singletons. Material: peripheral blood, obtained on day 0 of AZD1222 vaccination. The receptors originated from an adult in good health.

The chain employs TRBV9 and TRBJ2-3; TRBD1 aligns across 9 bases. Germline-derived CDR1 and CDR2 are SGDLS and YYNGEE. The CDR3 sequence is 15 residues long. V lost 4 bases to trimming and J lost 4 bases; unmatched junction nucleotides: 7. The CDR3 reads CASSPRQGVADTQYF. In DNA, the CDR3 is TGTGCCAGCAGCCCGCGACAGGGGGTGGCAGATACGCAGTATTTT.

CDR3 DNA: TGTGCCAGCAGCTCCTACGGACAGGGCCACTACACCTTC. Its protein is CASSSYGQGHYTF. The rearrangement links TRBV7-2 to TRBJ1-2; 8 bases are shared with TRBD1. The CDR3 contains 13 residues. With 4 bases clipped from V and 10 bases from J, the junction kept 8 bases outside the gene matches. The germline V gene has CDR1 SGHTA and CDR2 FQGNSA.

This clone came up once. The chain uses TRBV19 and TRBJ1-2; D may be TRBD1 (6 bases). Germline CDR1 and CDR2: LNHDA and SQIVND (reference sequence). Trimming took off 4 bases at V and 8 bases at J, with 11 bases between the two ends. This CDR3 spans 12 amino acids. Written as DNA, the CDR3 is TGTGCCAGTAGTACGACAGGCCGGGGCTACACCTTC. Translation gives CASSTTGRGYTF.

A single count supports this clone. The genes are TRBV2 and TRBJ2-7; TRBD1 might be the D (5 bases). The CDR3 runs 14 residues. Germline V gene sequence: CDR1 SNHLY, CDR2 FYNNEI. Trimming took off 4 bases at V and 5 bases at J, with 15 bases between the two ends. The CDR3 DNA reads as TGTGCCAGCAGTGCCGACGGGTCCAGGGACGAGCAGTACTTC. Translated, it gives CASSADGSRDEQYF. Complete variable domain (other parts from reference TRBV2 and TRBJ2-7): EPEVTQTPSHQVTQMGQEVILRCVPISNHLYFYWYRQILGQKVEFLVSFYNNEISEKSEIFDDQFSVERPDGSNFTLKIRSTKLEDSAMYFCASSADGSRDEQYFGPGTRLTVT.

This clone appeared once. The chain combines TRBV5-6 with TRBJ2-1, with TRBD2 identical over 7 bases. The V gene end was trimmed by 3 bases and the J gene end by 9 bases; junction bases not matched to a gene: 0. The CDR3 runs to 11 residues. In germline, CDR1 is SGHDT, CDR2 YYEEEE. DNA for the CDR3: TGTGCCAGCAGCTGGGGGGGTGAGCAGTTCTTC. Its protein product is CASSWGGEQFF.

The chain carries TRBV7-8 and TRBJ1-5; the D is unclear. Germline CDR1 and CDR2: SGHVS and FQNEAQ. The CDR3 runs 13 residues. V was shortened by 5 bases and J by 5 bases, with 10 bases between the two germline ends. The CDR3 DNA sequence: TGTGCCAGCAGCGTAGAAACAGATCAGCCCCAGCATTTT. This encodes CASSVETDQPQHF. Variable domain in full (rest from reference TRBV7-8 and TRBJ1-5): GAGVSQSPRYKVAKRGQDVALRCDPISGHVSLFWYQQALGQGPEFLTYFQNEAQLDKSGLPSDRFFAERPEGSVSTLKIQRTQQEDSAVYLCASSVETDQPQHFGDGTRLSIL.

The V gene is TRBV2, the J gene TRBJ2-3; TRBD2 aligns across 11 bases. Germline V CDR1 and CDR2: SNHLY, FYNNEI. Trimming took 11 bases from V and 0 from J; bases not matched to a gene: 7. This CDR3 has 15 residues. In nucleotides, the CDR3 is TGTGCCGGATCGGGACTAGCGGTTAGCACAGATACGCAGTATTTT. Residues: CAGSGLAVSTDTQYF. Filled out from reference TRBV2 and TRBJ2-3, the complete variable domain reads EPEVTQTPSHQVTQMGQEVILRCVPISNHLYFYWYRQILGQKVEFLVSFYNNEISEKSEIFDDQFSVERPDGSNFTLKIRSTKLEDSAMYFCAGSGLAVSTDTQYFGPGTRLTVL.

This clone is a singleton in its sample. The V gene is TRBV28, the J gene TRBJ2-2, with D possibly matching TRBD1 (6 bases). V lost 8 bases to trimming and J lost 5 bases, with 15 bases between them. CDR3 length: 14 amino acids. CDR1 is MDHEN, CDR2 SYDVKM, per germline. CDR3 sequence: CASGGPGGTGELFF. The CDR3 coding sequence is TGTGCCAGCGGGGGCCCTGGAGGAACCGGGGAGCTGTTTTTT. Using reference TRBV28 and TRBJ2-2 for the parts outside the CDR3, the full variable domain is DVKVTQSSRYLVKRTGEKVFLECVQDMDHENMFWYRQDPGLGLRLIYFSYDVKMKEKGDIPEGYSVSREKKERFSLILESASTNQTSMYLCASGGPGGTGELFFGEGSRLTVL.

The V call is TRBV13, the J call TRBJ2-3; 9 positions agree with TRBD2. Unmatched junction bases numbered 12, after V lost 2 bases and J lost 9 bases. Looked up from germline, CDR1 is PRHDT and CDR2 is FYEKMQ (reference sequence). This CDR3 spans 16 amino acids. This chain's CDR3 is CASSLQASGDPRTQYF. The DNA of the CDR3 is TGTGCCAGCAGCTTACAGGCTAGCGGGGACCCCCGAACGCAGTATTTT.

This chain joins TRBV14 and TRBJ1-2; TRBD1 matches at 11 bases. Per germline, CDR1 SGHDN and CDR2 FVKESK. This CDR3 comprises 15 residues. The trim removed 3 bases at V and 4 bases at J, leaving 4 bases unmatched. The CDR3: CASSQAGTGGYGYTF. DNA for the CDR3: TGTGCCAGCAGCCAGGCTGGGACAGGGGGCTATGGCTACACCTTC. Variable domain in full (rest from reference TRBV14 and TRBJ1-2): EAGVTQFPSHSVIEKGQTVTLRCDPISGHDNLYWYRRVMGKEIKFLLHFVKESKQDESGMPNNRFLAERTGGTYSTLKVQPAELEDSGVYFCASSQAGTGGYGYTFGSGTRLTVV.